These 26 T cell receptor beta chains were sequenced from one sample in a study of human T cells and chemical hapten exposure. The sample's time point: pre-sensitization, week 0. The treatment here: therapeutic diphenylcyclopropenone sensitization with weekly scalp DPC. Via MiXCR, TCRdb re-called the RACE reads, giving one row per CDR3 protein. The sample records 90,000 or so distinct CDR3 sequences, over 6.5% being singletons. The input for sequencing was whole blood, taken in connection with sensitization to the hapten diphenylcyclopropenone (DPC). Receptors were obtained from a man aged 35-49 years with alopecia areata. Some clones in this sample may be carry-over from other donors' samples.

The table lists this clonotype with many counts. The CDR3, as DNA: TGTGCCAGCAGTAACCCCAAGCGGGGAAAATCCTACAATGAGCAGTTCTTC. It codes for CASSNPKRGKSYNEQFF. The V gene is TRBV28, the J gene TRBJ2-1; 7 bases line up with TRBD2. Germline assignment: CDR1 MDHEN and CDR2 SYDVKM. V lost 5 bases, J lost 1 base, and 11 bases stayed unmatched. There are 17 residues in the CDR3.

This clonotype showed up just a few times. The chain combines TRBV12-3 or TRBV12-4 with TRBJ2-7; 8 bases match TRBD1. The ends lost 1 base at V and 3 bases at J; junction bases unmatched: 14. This CDR3 is 18 amino acids long. Here the CDR3 DNA reads TGTGCCAGCAGTTTAGGACCCCAGTCAGGCAGGGGGCACTACGAGCAGTACTTC. Amino acids: CASSLGPQSGRGHYEQYF.

This clonotype was detected ten times or more. V is TRBV10-3 and J is TRBJ2-7; 7 bases map to TRBD1. The J segment lost 3 bases and the V segment lost 4 bases, leaving 3 bases of the junction unmatched. CDR3 length: 13 amino acids. Germline lookup yields CDR1 ENHRY and CDR2 SYGVKD. This CDR3 reads CAISAQGVYEQYV. CDR3 in DNA: TGTGCCATCAGTGCTCAGGGGGTCTACGAGCAGTACGTC.

In this sample, this clonotype turned up many times. This chain links TRBV19 with TRBJ2-7; TRBD2 aligns across 13 bases. V lost 5 bases, J lost 6 bases, and 4 bases stayed unmatched. Germline-derived CDR1 and CDR2 are LNHDA and SQIVND (reference sequence). The CDR3 loop spans 14 amino acids. The CDR3 is CASSPGLAGAEQYF. Here the CDR3 DNA reads TGTGCCAGTAGTCCTGGACTAGCGGGAGCCGAGCAGTACTTC.

This clonotype has at least ten counts. The chain is built from TRBV15 and TRBJ1-6; 10 bases align to TRBD1. J was trimmed by 10 bases and V by 0 bases; bases with no gene match: 3. The CDR3 contains 15 residues. Germline CDR1 LNHNV, CDR2 YYDKDF (reference sequence). The CDR3 sequence: CATSREGQGDSPLHF. CDR3 bases: TGTGCCACCAGCAGAGAAGGACAGGGGGACTCACCCCTCCACTTT.

This clonotype was seen many times. The chain employs TRBV29-1 and TRBJ1-5; 8 bases match TRBD1. This CDR3 spans 14 amino acids. Losses at the gene ends were 6 bases for V and 0 bases for J; bases not matched to a gene: 4. Germline values: CDR1 SQVTM, CDR2 ANQGSEA. The CDR3 protein is CSVQDRDSNQPQHF. As DNA, the CDR3 is TGCAGCGTCCAGGACAGGGATAGCAATCAGCCCCAGCATTTT.

This clonotype was detected many times. V is TRBV29-1 and J is TRBJ1-4; D is ambiguous. Per germline, CDR1 SQVTM and CDR2 ANQGSEA. Trimming removed 3 bases from V and 8 bases from J, with 16 bases in between. This CDR3 comprises 14 residues. CDR3 bases: TGCAGCGTTGACGGTGACGGCTCACGGGAAAAACTGTTTTTT. Encoded protein: CSVDGDGSREKLFF.

This clonotype was recorded many times. The chain couples TRBV4-3 to TRBJ2-1; 8 nucleotides line up with TRBD1. V shed 1 base, J shed 6 bases, and the junction held 8 bases outside the gene matches. CDR3 length: 16 residues. The germline gives CDR1 LGHNA, CDR2 YSLEER. The CDR3 nucleotides read TGCGCCAGCAGCCAAGCTGGGACAGGTATTTCCAATGAGCAGTTCTTC. Translating it yields CASSQAGTGISNEQFF.

V is TRBV5-1 and J is TRBJ2-5; a possible D gene is TRBD2 (5 bases). Looked up from germline, CDR1 is SGHRS and CDR2 is YFSETQ. Deletions cut 0 bases from V and 1 base from J, with 16 bases between. The CDR3 sequence is 17 residues long. The CDR3, as DNA: TGCGCCAGCAGCTTGGGGGTCGTTGGCGGAGGCCAAGAGACCCAGTACTTC. It yields the protein CASSLGVVGGGQETQYF.

This clonotype was observed a handful of times. The V call is TRBV5-5, the J call TRBJ2-6, with no clear D. This CDR3 is built from 15 residues. Between the trimmed V and J ends, which lost 3 bases and 0 bases, there was a span of 7 bases. CDR1 and CDR2 (germline): SGHKS, YYEKEE (reference sequence). The CDR3 is CASSSGRSGANVLTF. The CDR3 coding sequence is TGTGCCAGCAGCTCTGGACGCTCTGGGGCCAACGTCCTGACTTTC.

The table lists this clonotype with a few counts. The CDR3 nucleotides read TGTGCCAGCAGCTTAGAGCCTAATTCACCCCTCCACTTT. It specifies CASSLEPNSPLHF. The chain recombines TRBV7-9 with TRBJ1-6; D remains unclear. The germline V and J ends were trimmed by 1 base and 6 bases, with 4 bases remaining between them. This CDR3 has 13 amino acids. Germline assignment: CDR1 SEHNR and CDR2 FQNEAQ (reference sequence).

This chain links TRBV19 with TRBJ2-2; D possibly corresponds to TRBD2 (5 bases). In germline, CDR1 is LNHDA, CDR2 SQIVND (reference sequence). Trimming removed 7 bases at V and 6 bases at J, with 18 bases between. The CDR3 contains 15 residues. This CDR3 reads CASTAYFSGSGELFF. CDR3 coding DNA: TGTGCCAGTACGGCGTATTTCTCGGGGTCCGGGGAGCTGTTTTTT.

The chain carries TRBV6-2 or TRBV6-3 and TRBJ2-7; a possible D gene is TRBD1 (6 bases). With 1 base removed from V and 6 bases from J, the gap between germline ends came to 13 bases. The CDR3 length is 14 residues. Germline CDR1 reads MNHEY; CDR2 reads SVGEGT. The CDR3 here is CASSYFQGSLEQYF. The CDR3 nucleotides are TGTGCCAGCAGTTACTTTCAGGGGAGCCTCGAGCAGTACTTC.

This clonotype was observed a few times. V and J are TRBV24-1 and TRBJ2-1; the match to TRBD1 covers 8 bases. V lost 3 bases, J lost 7 bases, and 10 bases stayed unmatched. CDR1 is KGHDR, CDR2 SFDVKD, per germline. The CDR3 runs to 16 residues. This chain's CDR3 is CATSDTGTGFSNEQFF. Here the CDR3 DNA reads TGTGCCACCAGTGATACCGGGACAGGTTTCTCTAATGAGCAGTTCTTC.

This clonotype showed up just a few times. V is TRBV20-1 and J is TRBJ1-2; D gene unclear. The V gene lost 5 bases and the J gene lost 4 bases, with 8 bases spanning the gap. CDR3 length: 11 amino acids. Per germline, CDR1 DFQATT and CDR2 SNEGSKA (reference sequence). DNA of the CDR3: TGCAGTGCTCCAAGGACCTATGGCTACACCTTC. Its protein is CSAPRTYGYTF.

On this clonotype: At one boundary the junction diverges from the germline segment, which might be a read error. The chain has TRBV9 and TRBJ2-2; D gene ambiguous. The germline CDR1 and CDR2 sequences are SGDLS and YYNGEE. This CDR3 is 13 amino acids long. The CDR3: CDSSPPVAGELFF. The CDR3 coding sequence is TGTGACAGCAGCCCCCCAGTTGCCGGGGAGCTGTTTTTT. Filled out from reference TRBV9 and TRBJ2-2, the complete variable domain reads DSGVTQTPKHLITATGQRVTLRCSPRSGDLSVYWYQQSLDQGLQFLIQYYNGEERAKGNILERFSAQQFPDLHSELNLSSLELGDSALYFCDSSPPVAGELFFGEGSRLTVL.

A few counts support this clonotype. CDR3 in DNA: TGTGCCAGCAGTTCCAGCAGGGGTTACGATACGCAGTATTTT. Its protein product is CASSSSRGYDTQYF. The V call is TRBV27, the J call TRBJ2-3; perhaps TRBD1 as D (6 bases). There are 14 residues in the CDR3. V gave up 4 bases and J gave up 6 bases, with 14 bases separating them. Germline CDR1 is MNHEY and CDR2 is SMNVEV (reference sequence).

This clonotype was found many times. This chain connects TRBV9 to TRBJ1-2; 7 bases agree with TRBD1. Trimming took 0 bases from V and 6 from J; bases not matched to a gene: 8. Germline CDR1 and CDR2: SGDLS and YYNGEE. CDR3 length: 15 amino acids. DNA of the CDR3: TGTGCCAGCAGCGTAGGCCTGGGGACAGCCGATGGCTACACCTTC. As protein: CASSVGLGTADGYTF.

Only a few counts were recorded for this clonotype. This chain joins TRBV27 and TRBJ1-4, with a tentative D call TRBD1 (5 bases). V lost 8 bases and J lost 8, with 15 bases in between. Germline CDR1 MNHEY, CDR2 SMNVEV (reference sequence). CDR3 length equals 13 residues. CDR3 in amino acids: CASYSNRKEKLFF. For the CDR3, the DNA is TGTGCCAGCTACAGCAACAGGAAAGAAAAACTGTTTTTT. Full variable domain (outside the CDR3, taken from reference TRBV27 and TRBJ1-4): EAQVTQNPRYLITVTGKKLTVTCSQNMNHEYMSWYRQDPGLGLRQIYYSMNVEVTDKGDVPEGYKVSRKEKRNFPLILESPSPNQTSLYFCASYSNRKEKLFFGSGTQLSVL.

This clonotype has ten or more counts. The J gene is TRBJ2-5, the V gene TRBV20-1, with 9 bases aligning to TRBD1. This CDR3 comprises 14 residues. V dropped 4 bases and J dropped 5; count of bases not matched to a gene: 8. The germline CDR1 and CDR2 sequences are DFQATT and SNEGSKA (reference sequence). CDR3 sequence (DNA): TGCAGTGCTACCGGGACAGGGTGGAGGGAGACCCAGTACTTC. Translated, it gives CSATGTGWRETQYF.

In this sample, this clonotype turned up a few times. In nucleotides, the CDR3 is TGTGCCAGCAGTTCCCGACTAGCGGGAGCCCAAGAGACCCAGTACTTC. Translation gives CASSSRLAGAQETQYF. The rearrangement links TRBV28 to TRBJ2-5, with 12 bases fitting TRBD2. CDR1 is MDHEN and CDR2 is SYDVKM in the germline V gene. This CDR3 has 16 amino acids. V was clipped by 4 bases and J by 1 base; unmatched bases: 4.

This clonotype has more than one count but fewer than ten. V gene TRBV6-4 combines with J gene TRBJ1-5; D uncertain. CDR1 and CDR2 (germline): MRHNA, SNTAGT. This CDR3 region has 16 residues. V shed 6 bases and J shed 6 bases, with 21 bases lying between them. Here the CDR3 reads CASRRYRKVHPQPQHF. CDR3 in DNA: TGTGCCAGCAGAAGATACCGGAAGGTCCACCCTCAGCCCCAGCATTTT.

This clonotype was seen only a few times. The chain couples TRBV20-1 to TRBJ2-5; 9 bases map to TRBD1. Germline values: CDR1 DFQATT, CDR2 SNEGSKA (reference sequence). The CDR3 runs 13 residues. J gave up 7 bases and V 6 bases, and 9 bases lay outside the gene matches. CDR3 coding DNA: TGCAGTGCAGCCGGGGGACAGGGTGTGACCCAGTACTTC. Translation gives CSAAGGQGVTQYF.

Details on this clonotype: This may be a read error, as it is one base from a much larger clone. The genes are TRBV5-6 and TRBJ2-3; 12 nucleotides align to TRBD2. The germline V gene encodes CDR1 SGHDT and CDR2 YYEEEE. The CDR3 spans 17 residues. In nucleotides, the CDR3 is TGTGCCAGCAACTTGGTGGGCCTAGCGGGAGGGGCAGATACGCAGTATTTT. It is translated as CASNLVGLAGGADTQYF.

This clonotype was detected ten times or more. V gene TRBV14 combines with J gene TRBJ1-1; TRBD1 matches at 9 bases. Trimming removed 6 bases from V and 4 bases from J; junction bases left unmatched: 6. Germline assignment: CDR1 SGHDN and CDR2 FVKESK. The CDR3 spans 14 residues. CDR3 amino acids: CASSQWDRVTEAFF. Written as DNA, the CDR3 is TGTGCCAGCAGTCAATGGGACAGGGTCACTGAAGCTTTCTTT.

Only a few counts were recorded for this clonotype. The V call is TRBV3-1, the J call TRBJ2-2; D uncertain. CDR3 size: 14 residues. The germline V gene encodes CDR1 LGHDT and CDR2 YNNKEL (reference sequence). Trimming removed 4 bases at V and 5 bases at J, with 11 bases between. CDR3 in amino acids: CASSPIVRTGELFF. The CDR3 DNA reads TGTGCCAGCAGCCCCATTGTTCGGACCGGGGAGCTGTTTTTT.